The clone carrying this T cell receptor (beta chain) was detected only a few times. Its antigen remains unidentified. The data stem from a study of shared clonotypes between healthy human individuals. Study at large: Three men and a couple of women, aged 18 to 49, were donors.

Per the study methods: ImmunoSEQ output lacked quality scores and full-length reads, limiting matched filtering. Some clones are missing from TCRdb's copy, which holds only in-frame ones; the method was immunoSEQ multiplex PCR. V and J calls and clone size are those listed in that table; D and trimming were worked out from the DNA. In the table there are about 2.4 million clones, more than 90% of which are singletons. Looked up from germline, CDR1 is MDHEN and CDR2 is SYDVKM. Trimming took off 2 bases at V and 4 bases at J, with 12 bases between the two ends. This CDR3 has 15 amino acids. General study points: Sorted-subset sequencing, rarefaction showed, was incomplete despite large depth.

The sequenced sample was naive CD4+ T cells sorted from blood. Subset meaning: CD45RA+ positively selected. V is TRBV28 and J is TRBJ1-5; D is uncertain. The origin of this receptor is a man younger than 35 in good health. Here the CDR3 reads CASSLPTLGNQPQHF. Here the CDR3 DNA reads TGTGCCAGCAGTTTACCCACGCTGGGAAATCAGCCCCAGCATTTT.